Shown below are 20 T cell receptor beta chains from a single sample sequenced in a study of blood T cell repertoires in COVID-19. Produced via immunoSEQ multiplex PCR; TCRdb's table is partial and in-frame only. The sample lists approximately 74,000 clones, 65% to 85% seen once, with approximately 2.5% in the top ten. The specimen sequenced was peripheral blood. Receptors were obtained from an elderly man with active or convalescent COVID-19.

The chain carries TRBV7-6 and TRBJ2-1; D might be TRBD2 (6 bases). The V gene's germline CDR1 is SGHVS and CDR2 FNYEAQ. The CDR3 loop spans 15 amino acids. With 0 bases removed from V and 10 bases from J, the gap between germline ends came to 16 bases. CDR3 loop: CASSLAPTRWDEQFF. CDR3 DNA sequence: TGTGCCAGCAGCTTAGCCCCGACTAGATGGGACGAGCAGTTCTTC.

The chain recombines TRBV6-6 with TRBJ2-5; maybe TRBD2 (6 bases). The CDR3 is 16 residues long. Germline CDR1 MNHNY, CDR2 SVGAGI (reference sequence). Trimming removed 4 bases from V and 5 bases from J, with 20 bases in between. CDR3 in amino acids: CASSSRGLPQTETQYF. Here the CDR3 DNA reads TGTGCCAGCAGTTCCCGAGGACTACCACAGACGGAGACCCAGTACTTC.

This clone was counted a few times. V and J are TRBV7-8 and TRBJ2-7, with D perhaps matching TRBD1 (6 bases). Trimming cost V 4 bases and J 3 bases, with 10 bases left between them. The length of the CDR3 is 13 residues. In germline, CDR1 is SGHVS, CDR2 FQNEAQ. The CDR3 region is CASSSSTGYEQYF. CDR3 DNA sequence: TGTGCCAGCAGCTCCTCGACAGGCTACGAGCAGTACTTC.

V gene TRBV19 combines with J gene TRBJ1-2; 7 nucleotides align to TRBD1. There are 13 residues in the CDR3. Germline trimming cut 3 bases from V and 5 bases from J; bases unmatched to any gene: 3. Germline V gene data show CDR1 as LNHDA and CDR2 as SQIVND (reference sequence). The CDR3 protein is CASSIRQGYGYTF. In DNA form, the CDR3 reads TGTGCCAGTAGTATTCGACAGGGTTATGGCTACACCTTC.

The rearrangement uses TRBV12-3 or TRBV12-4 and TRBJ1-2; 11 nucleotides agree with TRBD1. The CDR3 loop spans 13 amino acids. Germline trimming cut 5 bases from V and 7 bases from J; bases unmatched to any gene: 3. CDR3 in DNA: TGTGCCAGCAGTCCTGGGACAGGGGGTGGCTACACCTTC. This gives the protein CASSPGTGGGYTF.

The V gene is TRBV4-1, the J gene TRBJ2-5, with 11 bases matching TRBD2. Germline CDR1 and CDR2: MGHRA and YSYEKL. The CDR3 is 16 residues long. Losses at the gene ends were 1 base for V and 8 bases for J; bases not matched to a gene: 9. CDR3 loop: CASSQGPSGRPTTQYF. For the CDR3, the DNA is TGCGCCAGCAGCCAAGGTCCTAGCGGGAGGCCAACCACCCAGTACTTC.

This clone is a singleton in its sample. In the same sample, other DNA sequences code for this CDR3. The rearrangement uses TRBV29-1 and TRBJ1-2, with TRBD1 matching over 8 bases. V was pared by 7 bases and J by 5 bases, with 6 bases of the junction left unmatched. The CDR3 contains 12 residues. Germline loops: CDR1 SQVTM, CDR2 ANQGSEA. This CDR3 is CSAGQGEYGYTF. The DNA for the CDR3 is TGCAGCGCCGGACAGGGCGAATATGGCTACACCTTC.

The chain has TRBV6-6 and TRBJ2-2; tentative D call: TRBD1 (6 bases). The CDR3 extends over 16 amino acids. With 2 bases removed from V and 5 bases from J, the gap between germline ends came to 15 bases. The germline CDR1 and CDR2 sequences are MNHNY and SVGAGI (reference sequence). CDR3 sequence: CASSYLQGIRTGELFF. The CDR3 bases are TGTGCCAGCAGTTACCTACAGGGTATCCGGACCGGGGAGCTGTTTTTT.

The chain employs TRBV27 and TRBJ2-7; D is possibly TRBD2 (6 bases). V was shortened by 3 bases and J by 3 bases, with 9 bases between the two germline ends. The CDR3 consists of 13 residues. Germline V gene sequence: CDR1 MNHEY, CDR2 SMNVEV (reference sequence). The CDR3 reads CASSFKEGYEQYF. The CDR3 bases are TGTGCCAGCAGTTTTAAGGAGGGCTACGAGCAGTACTTC.

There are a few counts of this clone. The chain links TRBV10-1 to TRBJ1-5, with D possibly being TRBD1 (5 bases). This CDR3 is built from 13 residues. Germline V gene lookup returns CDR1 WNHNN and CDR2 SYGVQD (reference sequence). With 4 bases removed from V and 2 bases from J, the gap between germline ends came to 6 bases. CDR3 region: CASSGQRNQPQHF. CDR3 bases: TGCGCCAGCAGTGGACAGCGCAATCAGCCCCAGCATTTT.

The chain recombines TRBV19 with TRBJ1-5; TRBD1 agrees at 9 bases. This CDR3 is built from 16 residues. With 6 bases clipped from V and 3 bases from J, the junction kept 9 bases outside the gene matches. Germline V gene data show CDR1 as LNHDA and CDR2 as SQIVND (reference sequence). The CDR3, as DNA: TGTGCCAGTAGGAAACAGGGGGCAGGCGACAATCAGCCCCAGCATTTT. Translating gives CASRKQGAGDNQPQHF.

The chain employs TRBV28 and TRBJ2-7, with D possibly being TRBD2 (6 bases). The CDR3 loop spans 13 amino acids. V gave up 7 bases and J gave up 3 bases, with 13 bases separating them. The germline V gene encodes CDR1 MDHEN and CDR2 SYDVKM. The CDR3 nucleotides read TGTGCCAGCACTACAGGAGGGCTCTACGAGCAGTACTTC. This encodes CASTTGGLYEQYF.

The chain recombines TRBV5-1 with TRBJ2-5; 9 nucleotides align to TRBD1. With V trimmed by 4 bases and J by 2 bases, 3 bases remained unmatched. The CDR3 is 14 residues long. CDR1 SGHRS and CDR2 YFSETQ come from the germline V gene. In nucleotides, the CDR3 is TGCGCCAGCAGCGGGACAGGGAGACAAGAGACCCAGTACTTC. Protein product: CASSGTGRQETQYF.

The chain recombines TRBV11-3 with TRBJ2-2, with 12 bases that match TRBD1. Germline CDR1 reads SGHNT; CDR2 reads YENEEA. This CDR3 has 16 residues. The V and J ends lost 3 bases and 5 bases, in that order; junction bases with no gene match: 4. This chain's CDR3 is CASSLGQGARTGELFF. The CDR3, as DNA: TGTGCCAGCAGCTTGGGACAGGGGGCGAGAACCGGGGAGCTGTTTTTT. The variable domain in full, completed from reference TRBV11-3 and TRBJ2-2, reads EAGVVQSPRYKIIEKKQPVAFWCNPISGHNTLYWYLQNLGQGPELLIRYENEEAVDDSQLPKDRFSAERLKGVDSTLKIQPAELGDSAVYLCASSLGQGARTGELFFGEGSRLTVL.

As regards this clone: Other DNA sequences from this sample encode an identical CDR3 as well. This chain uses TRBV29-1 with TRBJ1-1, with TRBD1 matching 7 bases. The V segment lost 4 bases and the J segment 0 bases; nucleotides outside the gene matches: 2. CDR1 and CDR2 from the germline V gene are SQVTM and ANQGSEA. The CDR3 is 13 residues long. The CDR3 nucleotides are TGCAGCGTTGGGGGACAGATGAACACTGAAGCTTTCTTT. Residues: CSVGGQMNTEAFF.

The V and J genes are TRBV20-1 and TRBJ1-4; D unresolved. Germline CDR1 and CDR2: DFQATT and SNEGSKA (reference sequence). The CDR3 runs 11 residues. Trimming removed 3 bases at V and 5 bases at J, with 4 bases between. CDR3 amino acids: CSASRNEKLFF. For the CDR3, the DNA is TGCAGTGCTAGTCGGAATGAAAAACTGTTTTTT.

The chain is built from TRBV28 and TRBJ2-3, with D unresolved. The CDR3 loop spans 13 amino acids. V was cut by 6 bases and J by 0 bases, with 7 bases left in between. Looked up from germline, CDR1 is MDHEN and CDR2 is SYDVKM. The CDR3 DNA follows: TGTGCCAGCAGCCCACAAAGCACAGATACGCAGTATTTT. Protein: CASSPQSTDTQYF.

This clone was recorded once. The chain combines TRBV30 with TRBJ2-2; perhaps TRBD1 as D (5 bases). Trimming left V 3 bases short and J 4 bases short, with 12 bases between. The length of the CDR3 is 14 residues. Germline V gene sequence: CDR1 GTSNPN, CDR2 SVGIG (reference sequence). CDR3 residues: CAWRDTGFTGELFF. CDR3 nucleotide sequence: TGTGCCTGGAGGGACACGGGTTTCACCGGGGAGCTGTTTTTT.

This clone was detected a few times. Here the CDR3 reads CSVEGALTGELFF. The DNA for the CDR3 is TGCAGCGTTGAAGGGGCTCTCACCGGGGAGCTGTTTTTT. The J gene is TRBJ2-2, the V gene TRBV29-1; no clear D gene. The CDR3 spans 13 residues. Trimming left V 1 base short and J 4 bases short, with 7 bases between. The germline CDR1 and CDR2 sequences are SQVTM and ANQGSEA.

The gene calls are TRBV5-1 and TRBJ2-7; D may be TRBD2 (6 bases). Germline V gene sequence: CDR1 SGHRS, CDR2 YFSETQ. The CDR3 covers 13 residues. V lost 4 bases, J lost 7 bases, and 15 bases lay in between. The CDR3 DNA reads TGCGCCAGCAGCCCCGGGGGACTCCCTGAGCAGTACTTC. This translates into CASSPGGLPEQYF. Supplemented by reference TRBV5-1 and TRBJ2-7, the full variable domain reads KAGVTQTPRYLIKTRGQQVTLSCSPISGHRSVSWYQQTPGQGLQFLFEYFSETQRNKGNFPGRFSGRQFSNSRSEMNVSTLELGDSALYLCASSPGGLPEQYFGPGTRLTVT.